Included here is one TCR beta chain sequence, with context. Per germline, CDR1 KGHSH and CDR2 LQKENI. CDR3 length: 14 amino acids. Trimming took off 8 bases at V and 2 bases at J, with 16 bases between the two ends. Data came from immunoSEQ multiplex PCR; TCRdb stores just in-frame clones and leaves some out. The table shows roughly 66,000 clones, with less than 90% occurring only once. This specimen belongs to a study of OX40 agonist ivuxolimab in advanced cancers. The gene calls are TRBV18 and TRBJ2-7; D is possibly TRBD2 (7 bases). The TCR was taken from an adult with an advanced solid tumor such as melanoma, head and neck, liver or kidney cancer. The input for sequencing was CD4+ or CD8+ T cells sorted from blood, taken in a trial of the OX40 agonist ivuxolimab. CDR3 nucleotides: TGTGCCAGCCGGGGGAGGGGGGCCACCTACGAGCAGTACTTC. Protein: CASRGRGATYEQYF.